This entry concerns a single TCR beta chain. There is no known antigen for this receptor. There are no base qualities to consult, and no much larger clone falls within one base. Collaborating institutions collected whole blood in K2EDTA tubes following their own protocols. For TCRbeta analysis, collaborators shipped samples as frozen whole blood, isolated PBMCs, or DNA extracted from either of those sample types. V is cut by 1 base and J by 6 bases, and the space between the germline ends is 10 bases. The CDR3 runs 14 residues from the cysteine to the phenylalanine. Only the CDR3 DNA stays, 42 bases, in frame from base 1. Reading the germline V gene gives CDR1 LGHNA and CDR2 YNFKEQ. TCRbeta CDR3 regions were amplified from genomic DNA using the immunoSEQ Assay, a bias-controlled multiplex PCR. Per the original workflow: The number of nucleated cells in each sample was estimated from the amplification of reference gene primers within the assay. To quantify the absolute abundance of each unique TCRbeta CDR3 rearrangement, sequence reads were collapsed and filtered. For each sample, productive Simpson clonality was calculated by taking the square root of Simpson's diversity index across productive rearrangements. Held by TCRdb, this immuneACCESS table contains in-frame sequences only and omits some clones. Under half of the omission traces to an unresolved V gene where checked; the cause of the rest is unknown. Clonal size and the V and J genes are those of that table, whereas D and trimming came from the DNA. This sample is represented by about 270,000 clones; approximately 89% of them were singletons. Together, the top ten hold about 8.8% of the sample.

This specimen belongs to a study of blood T cell repertoires in COVID-19 (dated by TCRdb to between 2020 and 2021). A note on the overall study: Samples covering the acute and convalescent phases of COVID-19 were provided by collaborators in the United States, Italy and Spain. The material from the prospective study consisted of cDNA or gDNA derived from T cells, B-cell-depleted T cells, or PBMCs. The dataset comprised deeply sampled blood TCRbeta repertoires from subjects exposed to, actively infected with, or recovered from COVID-19. The repertoires were made available in a free public database intended to serve as a resource for research on the immune response to SARS-CoV-2. Samples came from the ongoing ImmuneRACE study (first 160 participants) plus 1,254 subjects from 6 global collaborators. Sample metadata almost always included a de-identified subject ID, COVID-19 status, age in years and sex. Where available, HLA class I and class II types were taken from metadata supplied by the sample provider and were not determined by assay-based typing.

General findings and caveats noted by the study authors: The quantity of clinical and demographic metadata differed by source and by participant and was supplied without curation.

The receptor's source is a man aged 40-49 years with active or convalescent COVID-19. The sample taken for sequencing was peripheral blood. Recombination joined TRBV4-2 with TRBJ2-1; TRBD2 is a weak D gene call, 6 bases matching. The CDR3 has the sequence CASSQGGDANEQFF. The nucleotides are TGTGCCAGCAGCCAAGGGGGGGATGCCAATGAGCAGTTCTTC.